Shown below are 29 T cell receptor beta chains from a single sample sequenced in a study of T cells in Graves' hyperthyroidism and ophthalmopathy. Amplification yielded TCR beta CDR3 regions, with RNA transcripts as the source. The HTBI primer set drove a first-round RT-PCR of the TCR CDR3. TCRdb itself ran the multiplex PCR reads through MiXCR, one entry per CDR3 protein. The sample has about 600,000 distinct CDR3 sequences; 13% to 15% are singletons. The sample taken for sequencing was blood. The receptor set was obtained from a woman aged 18-29 years with Graves' ophthalmopathy.

This clonotype was recorded many times. This chain links TRBV28 with TRBJ2-2; D is uncertain. CDR3 size: 12 residues. Trimming cost V 10 bases and J 7 bases, with 13 bases left between them. Germline CDR1 and CDR2: MDHEN and SYDVKM. CDR3 DNA: TGTGCCACCGACATTTCCGGCGGGGAGCTGTTTTTT. Its translation is CATDISGGELFF.

V usage is TRBV7-9 and J usage is TRBJ1-1, with D possibly TRBD1 on 6 matching bases. The ends were cut back, 5 bases at V and 5 bases at J, with 21 bases in the middle. CDR1 and CDR2 (germline): SEHNR, FQNEAQ (reference sequence). The CDR3 is made up of 16 amino acids. This chain's CDR3 is CASSTIRTVGGTEAFF. CDR3 sequence (DNA): TGTGCCAGCAGCACAATACGGACAGTCGGAGGGACTGAAGCTTTCTTT.

The chain carries TRBV20-1 and TRBJ2-1, with D possibly being TRBD2 (6 bases). Germline CDR1 reads DFQATT; CDR2 reads SNEGSKA (reference sequence). V was cut by 0 bases and J by 3 bases, with 15 bases left in between. The CDR3 totals 16 residues. CDR3 DNA sequence: TGCAGTGCTAGAGATCGGCCTAGCGCCGTCTACAATGAGCAGTTCTTC. Its protein product is CSARDRPSAVYNEQFF.

This clonotype appeared many times. The chain is built from TRBV4-3 and TRBJ2-2, with D hard to call. Germline V gene sequence: CDR1 LGHNA, CDR2 YSLEER. Between the trimmed V and J ends, which lost 0 bases and 1 base, there was a span of 9 bases. CDR3 length: 16 residues. CDR3 nucleotides: TGCGCCAGCAGCCAAGATCTTCACAAGAACACCGGGGAGCTGTTTTTT. As protein: CASSQDLHKNTGELFF.

Comments on this clonotype: A read error may explain this, as a much larger clone is one base away. The genes are TRBV28 and TRBJ2-3; the D gene is possibly TRBD1 (6 bases). Trimming left V 5 bases short and J 4 bases short, with 16 bases between. CDR1 and CDR2 (germline): MDHEN, SYDVKM. There are 15 residues in the CDR3. The CDR3 spells CASSPGRDTPDTQYF. The CDR3 DNA reads TGTGCCAGCAGTCCAGGCCGGGACACGCCAGATACGCAGTATTTT.

The rearrangement joins TRBV9 to TRBJ1-2; D gene unclear. The length of the CDR3 is 14 residues. Trimming pared 0 bases from V and 0 bases from J, leaving 6 bases between. CDR1 and CDR2 from the germline V gene are SGDLS and YYNGEE. In nucleotides, the CDR3 is TGTGCCAGCAGCGTAGTCGGAGCTAACTATGGCTACACCTTC. This translates into CASSVVGANYGYTF. Drawing the rest from reference TRBV9 and TRBJ1-2, the complete variable domain is DSGVTQTPKHLITATGQRVTLRCSPRSGDLSVYWYQQSLDQGLQFLIQYYNGEERAKGNILERFSAQQFPDLHSELNLSSLELGDSALYFCASSVVGANYGYTFGSGTRLTVV.

The rearrangement links TRBV6-1 to TRBJ1-4; no reliable D call. The CDR3 spans 14 residues. Germline V gene lookup returns CDR1 MNHNS and CDR2 SASEGT. Trimming left V 6 bases short and J 5 bases short, with 13 bases between. The CDR3 here is CASSFSPGNEKLFF. CDR3 DNA sequence: TGTGCCAGCAGCTTCAGTCCCGGGAATGAAAAACTGTTTTTT.

The chain recombines TRBV6-1 with TRBJ1-4; D unresolved. The V end was cut by 8 bases, the J end by 11 bases, with 21 bases between. The germline CDR1 and CDR2 sequences are MNHNS and SASEGT. This CDR3 is built from 14 residues. The CDR3, as DNA: TGTGCCAGCTGTTCGGATTCCGTCAAGTCGAAACTGTTTTTT. Protein sequence: CASCSDSVKSKLFF.

This clonotype was recorded at least ten times. The chain is built from TRBV12-3 or TRBV12-4 and TRBJ1-6, with 10 bases that match TRBD1. The CDR3 consists of 15 residues. With V trimmed by 4 bases and J by 12 bases, 9 bases remained unmatched. The CDR3 region is CASSSPGTGVVPLHF. CDR3 nucleotide sequence: TGTGCCAGCAGTTCCCCGGGGACAGGGGTAGTACCCCTCCACTTT.

In this sample, this clonotype turned up many times. The rearrangement links TRBV7-9 to TRBJ1-1; D gene unclear. The length of the CDR3 is 13 residues. In germline, CDR1 is SEHNR, CDR2 FQNEAQ (reference sequence). V lost 4 bases and J 1 base, leaving 7 bases between the germline ends. The chain's CDR3 is CASSSDANTEAFF. DNA for the CDR3: TGTGCCAGCAGCTCGGACGCGAACACTGAAGCTTTCTTT. Supplemented by reference TRBV7-9 and TRBJ1-1, the full variable domain reads DTGVSQNPRHKITKRGQNVTFRCDPISEHNRLYWYRQTLGQGPEFLTYFQNEAQLEKSRLLSDRFSAERPKGSFSTLEIQRTEQGDSAMYLCASSSDANTEAFFGQGTRLTVV.

This sequence joins TRBV14 and TRBJ1-2, with D unclear. The CDR3 consists of 13 residues. Germline V gives CDR1 SGHDN, CDR2 FVKESK. Trimming cost V 1 base and J 4 bases, with 7 bases left between them. The CDR3: CASSQARGYGYTF. In nucleotides, the CDR3 is TGTGCCAGCAGCCAAGCCCGGGGCTATGGCTACACCTTC.

Ten or more counts support this clonotype. The chain recombines TRBV7-2 with TRBJ2-7; a possible D gene is TRBD1 (5 bases). CDR1 SGHTA and CDR2 FQGNSA come from the germline V gene. CDR3 length: 15 residues. The V and J ends lost 1 base and 0 bases respectively, with 10 bases between them. DNA of the CDR3: TGTGCCAGCAGCTTAGGGGCAGGGAACTCCTACGAGCAGTACTTC. Translating it yields CASSLGAGNSYEQYF.

This clonotype was counted a few times. The V gene is TRBV19, the J gene TRBJ1-5; 9 bases are a match to TRBD1. V lost 0 bases, J lost 5 bases, and 2 bases stayed unmatched. Per the germline V gene, CDR1 is LNHDA and CDR2 is SQIVND (reference sequence). The length of the CDR3 is 15 residues. The CDR3 reads CASSIEGQGYQPQHF. The CDR3 DNA is TGTGCCAGTAGTATAGAGGGACAGGGCTATCAGCCCCAGCATTTT.

Comments on this clonotype: A read error may account for a junction end that differs from germline. The gene calls are TRBV7-9 and TRBJ2-1, with unresolved D. The germline gives CDR1 SEHNR, CDR2 FQNEAQ (reference sequence). The CDR3 totals 13 residues. The CDR3 spells CASSLILGEEQFF. Here the CDR3 DNA reads TGTGCTAGCAGCTTAATCTTGGGCGAGGAGCAGTTCTTC. The full variable domain, in which reference TRBV7-9 and TRBJ2-1 provide the parts outside the CDR3, is DTGVSQNPRHKITKRGQNVTFRCDPISEHNRLYWYRQTLGQGPEFLTYFQNEAQLEKSRLLSDRFSAERPKGSFSTLEIQRTEQGDSAMYLCASSLILGEEQFFGPGTRLTVL.

The J gene is TRBJ1-6, the V gene TRBV2; D call uncertain. The germline V gene has CDR1 SNHLY and CDR2 FYNNEI. The V gene lost 6 bases and the J gene lost 5 bases, with 14 bases spanning the gap. The CDR3 loop spans 15 amino acids. The CDR3 reads CASRATSGDNSPLHF. Written as DNA, the CDR3 is TGTGCCAGCAGGGCAACCTCTGGGGATAATTCACCCCTCCACTTT.

This clonotype was counted at least ten times. V is TRBV6-1 and J is TRBJ2-7; the D is unclear. Germline values: CDR1 MNHNS, CDR2 SASEGT. The CDR3 is 17 residues long. Trimming took 6 bases from V and 4 from J, leaving 25 bases between them. CDR3 amino acids: CASRGNARTSPFYEQYF. CDR3 in DNA: TGTGCCAGCAGGGGGAACGCGAGGACCAGCCCCTTTTACGAGCAGTACTTC.

This clonotype occurred many times. The chain has TRBV4-1 and TRBJ2-1; tentative D call: TRBD2 (5 bases). The CDR3 length is 14 residues. The germline V and J ends were trimmed by 1 base and 9 bases, with 13 bases remaining between them. CDR1 is MGHRA and CDR2 is YSYEKL in the germline V gene. The chain's CDR3 is CASSQVRLAGEQFF. The CDR3 bases are TGCGCCAGCAGCCAAGTTAGGTTGGCGGGTGAGCAGTTCTTC.

There are many counts of this clonotype. The chain joins TRBV7-6 to TRBJ2-1; weak D call: TRBD2 (5 bases). V lost 1 base and J 4 bases, leaving 11 bases between the germline ends. CDR1 SGHVS and CDR2 FNYEAQ come from the germline V gene. The CDR3 has 15 residues. DNA of the CDR3: TGTGCCAGCAGCTTAGTAGCTAGCACTTACAATGAGCAGTTCTTC. Its protein is CASSLVASTYNEQFF.

This clonotype was detected ten times or more. The chain's CDR3 is CSAGDRPLALNTEAFF. CDR3 in DNA: TGCAGTGCGGGGGACAGGCCGCTTGCTTTGAACACTGAAGCTTTCTTT. The chain uses TRBV20-1 and TRBJ1-1; 8 positions match TRBD1. This CDR3 contains 16 residues. Germline assignment: CDR1 DFQATT and CDR2 SNEGSKA (reference sequence). The V gene end was trimmed by 6 bases and the J gene end by 0 bases; junction bases not matched to a gene: 12.

This clonotype was seen ten or more times. The chain joins TRBV24-1 to TRBJ2-5, with TRBD1 as a possible D gene (5 bases). Between the trimmed V and J ends, which lost 3 bases and 2 bases, there was a span of 12 bases. The CDR3 has 15 amino acids. From germline, CDR1 is KGHDR and CDR2 SFDVKD. CDR3 residues: CATSDAQGLQETQYF. The CDR3 DNA is TGTGCCACCAGTGATGCGCAGGGCTTACAAGAGACCCAGTACTTC.

The chain joins TRBV7-2 to TRBJ2-3, with 9 bases aligning to TRBD2. Germline V CDR1 and CDR2: SGHTA, FQGNSA. J gave up 0 bases and V 0 bases, and 7 bases lay outside the gene matches. This CDR3 region has 18 residues. The CDR3 DNA reads as TGTGCCAGCAGCTTAGCAACTGTAGCGGGGGCTAGCACAGATACGCAGTATTTT. Its translation: CASSLATVAGASTDTQYF.

This clonotype was observed at least ten times. The chain carries TRBV2 and TRBJ2-4; either TRBD1 or TRBD2 may supply D (5 bases each). Germline loops: CDR1 SNHLY, CDR2 FYNNEI. V was shortened by 7 bases and J by 1 base, with 14 bases between the two germline ends. This CDR3 has 15 residues. CDR3 protein: CASTRGWGAKNIQYF. The CDR3 DNA reads as TGTGCCAGCACCCGAGGGTGGGGCGCCAAAAACATTCAGTACTTC.

A word on this clonotype: A much larger clone is a single base away; this may be a read error. The genes are TRBV12-3 or TRBV12-4 and TRBJ2-7; D is unclear. The CDR3 runs to 10 residues. In nucleotides, the CDR3 is TGTGCCAGCGGTTTGCGCGAGCAGTACTTC. Amino acid sequence: CASGLREQYF.

Ten or more counts support this clonotype. The J gene is TRBJ2-7, the V gene TRBV20-1; 13 bases agree with TRBD2. Trimming cost V 5 bases and J 2 bases; bases outside gene matches: 9. CDR3 size: 16 residues. Germline-derived CDR1 and CDR2 are DFQATT and SNEGSKA (reference sequence). This chain's CDR3 is CSAAPLAGGKPYEQYF. For the CDR3, the DNA is TGCAGTGCTGCGCCACTAGCGGGAGGGAAGCCCTACGAGCAGTACTTC.

This clonotype was counted at least ten times. J is TRBJ2-5 and V is TRBV7-8; TRBD1 matches at 7 bases. CDR3 size: 14 residues. V lost 3 bases, J lost 5 bases, and 6 bases stayed unmatched. Germline V gene data show CDR1 as SGHVS and CDR2 as FQNEAQ. The CDR3 nucleotides read TGTGCCAGCAGCTTTCTGACAGGGCAGGAGACCCAGTACTTC. Amino acid sequence: CASSFLTGQETQYF.

This clonotype was picked up many times. This chain uses TRBV12-3 or TRBV12-4 with TRBJ1-2; tentatively, D is TRBD1 (5 bases). The CDR3 totals 15 residues. Deletions cut 3 bases from V and 2 bases from J, with 13 bases between. The CDR3 DNA reads as TGTGCCAGCAGTTTCCGGGACCATGGGAACTATGGCTACACCTTC. Amino acid sequence: CASSFRDHGNYGYTF.

This clonotype came up many times. The chain joins TRBV2 to TRBJ2-2, with TRBD2 identical over 8 bases. Trimming at V came to 6 bases and at J to 6 bases, leaving 9 bases not matched to a gene. Germline values: CDR1 SNHLY, CDR2 FYNNEI. This CDR3 comprises 15 residues. In nucleotides, the CDR3 is TGTGCCAGCAGCCCCGAGACTAGCGAGGCCGGGGAGCTGTTTTTT. Translating it yields CASSPETSEAGELFF. Filled out from reference TRBV2 and TRBJ2-2, the complete variable domain reads EPEVTQTPSHQVTQMGQEVILRCVPISNHLYFYWYRQILGQKVEFLVSFYNNEISEKSEIFDDQFSVERPDGSNFTLKIRSTKLEDSAMYFCASSPETSEAGELFFGEGSRLTVL.

This clonotype was observed at least ten times. V and J are TRBV4-2 and TRBJ1-2; possibly TRBD1 for D (6 bases). Germline CDR1 is LGHNA and CDR2 is YNFKEQ. This CDR3 spans 14 amino acids. Trimming cost V 3 bases and J 7 bases, with 15 bases left between them. The CDR3 loop reads CASSQPSEGGGYTF. Here the CDR3 DNA reads TGTGCCAGCAGCCAGCCATCCGAGGGGGGTGGCTACACCTTC.

This clonotype has more than one count but fewer than ten. J is TRBJ2-7 and V is TRBV20-1, with 14 bases identical to TRBD2. The germline V gene has CDR1 DFQATT and CDR2 SNEGSKA (reference sequence). The ends lost 1 base at V and 2 bases at J; junction bases unmatched: 1. The CDR3 has 15 residues. CDR3 coding DNA: TGCAGTGCTAGAGGACTAGCGGGAGGGCCCTACGAGCAGTACTTC. This codes for CSARGLAGGPYEQYF.